The 8 T cell receptor beta chains reported below all come from one sample, sequenced in a study of beta chain features in type 1 diabetes. Study results and caveats: Shortening of TCRB CDR3s, moderate but significant, appeared in all four CD4+ subsets of Type 1 diabetes patients.

Their target antigens are unknown. Isolated RNA was reverse transcribed in full, so expressed TCRB transcripts were sequenced. The data were produced by immunoSEQ multiplex PCR, yet TCRdb's version contains in-frame clones alone and is incomplete. The repertoire has approximately 260,000 clones, approximately 24% of them found once; the top ten carry about 0.011%. The sequenced material came from naive CD4+ T cells from blood. These receptors were taken from a woman aged 25-40 years with type 1 diabetes.

The chain links TRBV6-5 to TRBJ2-1, with a possible D match to TRBD2 (5 bases). CDR3 size: 13 residues. Germline lookup yields CDR1 MNHEY and CDR2 SVGAGI. The ends were cut back, 0 bases at V and 5 bases at J, with 5 bases in the middle. This CDR3 is CASSYSRDNEQFF. CDR3 in DNA: TGTGCCAGCAGTTACTCGCGGGACAATGAGCAGTTCTTC.

The rearrangement joins TRBV5-1 to TRBJ2-1; 14 nucleotides agree with TRBD2. Per the germline V gene, CDR1 is SGHRS and CDR2 is YFSETQ. V gave up 0 bases and J gave up 9 bases; unmatched junction bases: 5. CDR3 size: 16 residues. The CDR3 nucleotides are TGCGCCAGCAGCTTGGCCGTGGGACTAGCGGGAGCTGAGCAGTTCTTC. This sequence encodes CASSLAVGLAGAEQFF.

The chain combines TRBV28 with TRBJ2-7; 8 bases are shared with TRBD1. The V segment lost 6 bases and the J segment 2 bases; nucleotides outside the gene matches: 3. The length of the CDR3 is 13 residues. The germline CDR1 and CDR2 sequences are MDHEN and SYDVKM. This chain's CDR3 is CASRDRDPYEQYF. The CDR3 nucleotides read TGTGCCAGCAGGGACAGGGACCCCTACGAGCAGTACTTC.

This clone has a handful of counts. J is TRBJ1-2 and V is TRBV6-6, with 9 bases aligning to TRBD1. The germline V gene encodes CDR1 MNHNY and CDR2 SVGAGI (reference sequence). The junction had 5 bases not matched to a gene; V was cut back by 6 bases and J by 6 bases. This CDR3 comprises 13 residues. CDR3 sequence reads: CASRPGTGNGYTF. The CDR3 nucleotides are TGTGCCAGCAGACCCGGGACAGGGAATGGCTACACCTTC.

The sample holds a few counts of this clone. The chain uses TRBV28 and TRBJ2-1, with 7 positions matching TRBD1. V lost 6 bases, J lost 6 bases, and 14 bases stayed unmatched. This CDR3 contains 16 residues. Germline CDR1 and CDR2: MDHEN and SYDVKM. The CDR3 loop is CASSIATGAWGNEQFF. CDR3 sequence (DNA): TGTGCCAGCAGCATCGCTACAGGGGCTTGGGGCAATGAGCAGTTCTTC.

This chain connects TRBV2 to TRBJ2-4; D perhaps matches TRBD2 (5 bases). Trimming stripped 7 bases from V and 6 bases from J, with 7 bases between. Per the germline V gene, CDR1 is SNHLY and CDR2 is FYNNEI. This CDR3 region has 11 residues. The CDR3 DNA reads TGTGCCAGCAAAGAGGGAAACATTCAGTACTTC. The encoded protein is CASKEGNIQYF.

The J gene is TRBJ2-1, the V gene TRBV18; possible D gene TRBD2, 5 bases. The CDR3 loop spans 12 amino acids. V dropped 4 bases and J dropped 9 bases, with 10 bases sitting between them. Germline CDR1 and CDR2: KGHSH and LQKENI. CDR3 coding DNA: TGTGCCAGCTCACGGGGAGAAGGTGAGCAGTTCTTC. Amino acid sequence: CASSRGEGEQFF.

In its sample, this clone was seen a few times. The CDR3 loop reads CASSLDRTDTQYF. DNA for the CDR3: TGTGCCAGCAGCTTGGATAGAACAGATACGCAGTATTTT. V and J are TRBV5-6 and TRBJ2-3; D is unresolved. Trimming pared 0 bases from V and 3 bases from J, leaving 5 bases between. This CDR3 spans 13 amino acids. Germline V lookup: CDR1 SGHDT, CDR2 YYEEEE. Based on the CDR3 plus reference TRBV5-6 and TRBJ2-3, the full variable domain is DAGVTQSPTHLIKTRGQQVTLRCSPKSGHDTVSWYQQALGQGPQFIFQYYEEEERQRGNFPDRFSGHQFPNYSSELNVNALLLGDSALYLCASSLDRTDTQYFGPGTRLTVL.